The present T cell receptor beta chain was sequenced within a study of PD-1 blockade in classical Hodgkin lymphoma. The study's findings and limits: Underlying causes for the observed repertoire differences were not defined, possibly disease activity or prior therapy.

As for this clone: As yet, its antigen is unknown.

Some clones are missing from TCRdb's copy, which holds only in-frame ones; the method was immunoSEQ multiplex PCR. The sample consists of 20,000 to 25,000 clones, 60% to 80% of them appearing once. V was clipped by 4 bases and J by 0 bases; unmatched bases: 7. This CDR3 is built from 16 residues. CDR1 and CDR2 (germline): SGHTS, YDEGEE. Time point reported: cycle 4 day 1 (C4D1), after 5 to 7 weeks of nivolumab. Every patient had relapsed following autologous stem cell transplantation, and cohorts differed in brentuximab vedotin exposure. The origin of this receptor is a human donor with classical Hodgkin lymphoma. The chain employs TRBV5-8 and TRBJ1-5, with 7 bases lining up with TRBD1. This sample comprised peripheral blood mononuclear cells (PBMCs), obtained before the fourth cycle of nivolumab. CDR3 DNA sequence: TGTGCCAGCAGCCGTAAAGGGACAGCTAGCAATCAGCCCCAGCATTTT. Translation gives CASSRKGTASNQPQHF.